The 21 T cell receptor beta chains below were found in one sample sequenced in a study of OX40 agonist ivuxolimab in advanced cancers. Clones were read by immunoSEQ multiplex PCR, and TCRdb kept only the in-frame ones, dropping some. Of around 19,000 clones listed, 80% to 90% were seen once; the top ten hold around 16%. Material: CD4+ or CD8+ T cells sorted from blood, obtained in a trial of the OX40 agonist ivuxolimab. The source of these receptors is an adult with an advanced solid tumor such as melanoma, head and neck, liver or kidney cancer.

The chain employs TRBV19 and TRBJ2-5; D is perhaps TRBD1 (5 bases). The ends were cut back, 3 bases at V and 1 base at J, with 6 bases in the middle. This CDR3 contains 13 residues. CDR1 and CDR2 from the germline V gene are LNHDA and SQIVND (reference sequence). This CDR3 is CASSIRVQETQYF. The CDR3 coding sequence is TGTGCCAGTAGTATCAGGGTCCAAGAGACCCAGTACTTC.

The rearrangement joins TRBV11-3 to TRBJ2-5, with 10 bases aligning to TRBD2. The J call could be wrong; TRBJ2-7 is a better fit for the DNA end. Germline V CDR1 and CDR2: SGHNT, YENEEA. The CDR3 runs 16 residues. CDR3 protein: CASSLGLAGDPYEQYF. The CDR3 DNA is TGTGCCAGCAGCTTAGGGCTAGCGGGAGACCCCTACGAGCAGTACTTC.

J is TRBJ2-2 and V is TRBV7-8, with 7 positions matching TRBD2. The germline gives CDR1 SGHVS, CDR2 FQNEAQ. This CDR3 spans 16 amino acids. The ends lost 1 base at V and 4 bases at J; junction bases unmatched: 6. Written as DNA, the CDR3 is TGTGCCAGCAGCTTAGACGCGGGAGCGGCCACCGGGGAGCTGTTTTTT. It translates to CASSLDAGAATGELFF. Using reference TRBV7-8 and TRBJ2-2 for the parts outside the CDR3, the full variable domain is GAGVSQSPRYKVAKRGQDVALRCDPISGHVSLFWYQQALGQGPEFLTYFQNEAQLDKSGLPSDRFFAERPEGSVSTLKIQRTQQEDSAVYLCASSLDAGAATGELFFGEGSRLTVL.

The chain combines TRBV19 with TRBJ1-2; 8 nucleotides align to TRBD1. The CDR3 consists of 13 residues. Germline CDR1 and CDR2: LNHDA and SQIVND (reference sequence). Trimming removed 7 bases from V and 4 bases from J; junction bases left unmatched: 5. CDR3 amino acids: CASTGQGSYGYTF. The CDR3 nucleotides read TGTGCCAGTACCGGACAGGGTAGCTATGGCTACACCTTC.

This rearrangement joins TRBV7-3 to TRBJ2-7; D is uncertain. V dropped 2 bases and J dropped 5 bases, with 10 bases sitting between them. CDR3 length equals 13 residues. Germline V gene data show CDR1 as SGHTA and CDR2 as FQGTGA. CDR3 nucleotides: TGTGCCAGCAGCTTACCGGGTTCCAACGAGCAGTACTTC. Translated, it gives CASSLPGSNEQYF.

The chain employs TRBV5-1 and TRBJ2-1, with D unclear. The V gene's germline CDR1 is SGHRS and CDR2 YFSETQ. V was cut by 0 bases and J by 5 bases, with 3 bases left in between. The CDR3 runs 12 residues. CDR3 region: CASSLGHNEQFF. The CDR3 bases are TGCGCCAGCAGCTTGGGGCACAATGAGCAGTTCTTC. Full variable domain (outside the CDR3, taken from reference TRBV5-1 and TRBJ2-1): KAGVTQTPRYLIKTRGQQVTLSCSPISGHRSVSWYQQTPGQGLQFLFEYFSETQRNKGNFPGRFSGRQFSNSRSEMNVSTLELGDSALYLCASSLGHNEQFFGPGTRLTVL.

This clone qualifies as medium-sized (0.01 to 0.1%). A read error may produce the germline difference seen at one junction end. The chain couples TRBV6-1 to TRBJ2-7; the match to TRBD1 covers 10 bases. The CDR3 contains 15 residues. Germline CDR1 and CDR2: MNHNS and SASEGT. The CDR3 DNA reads TGTGCCAGCAGGGAAGCGGGACAGGGGACCTACGAGCAGTACTTC. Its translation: CASREAGQGTYEQYF.

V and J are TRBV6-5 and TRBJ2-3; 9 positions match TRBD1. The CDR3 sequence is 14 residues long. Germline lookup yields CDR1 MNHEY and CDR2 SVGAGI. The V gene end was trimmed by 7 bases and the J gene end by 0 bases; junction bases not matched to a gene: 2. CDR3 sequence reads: CASKGTGSTDTQYF. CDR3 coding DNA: TGTGCCAGCAAGGGGACAGGGAGCACAGATACGCAGTATTTT.

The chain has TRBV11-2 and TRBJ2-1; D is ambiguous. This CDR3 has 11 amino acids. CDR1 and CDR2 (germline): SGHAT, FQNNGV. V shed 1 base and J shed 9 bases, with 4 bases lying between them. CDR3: CASSLGGEQFF. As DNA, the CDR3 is TGTGCCAGCAGCTTAGGGGGTGAGCAGTTCTTC.

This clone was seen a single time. The CDR3 reads CASSLYTRRQSRSNTGELFF. In DNA, the CDR3 is TGTGCCAGCAGCTTATACACAAGGAGACAGTCACGTTCGAACACCGGGGAGCTGTTTTTT. The chain employs TRBV13 and TRBJ2-2; maybe TRBD1 (5 bases). CDR3 length: 20 residues. Trimming left V 2 bases short and J 0 bases short, with 22 bases between. The germline V gene has CDR1 PRHDT and CDR2 FYEKMQ (reference sequence).

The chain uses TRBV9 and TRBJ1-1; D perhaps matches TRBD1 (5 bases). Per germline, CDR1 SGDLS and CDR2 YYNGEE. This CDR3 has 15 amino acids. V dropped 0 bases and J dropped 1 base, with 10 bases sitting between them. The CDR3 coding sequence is TGTGCCAGCAGCGTAGGTTGGACAAGGAACACTGAAGCTTTCTTT. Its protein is CASSVGWTRNTEAFF.

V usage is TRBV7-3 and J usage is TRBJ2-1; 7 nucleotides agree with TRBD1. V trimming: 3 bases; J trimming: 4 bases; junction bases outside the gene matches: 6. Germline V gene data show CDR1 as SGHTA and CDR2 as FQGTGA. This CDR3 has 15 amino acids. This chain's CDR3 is CASSFVTGPYNEQFF. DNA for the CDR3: TGTGCCAGCAGCTTCGTGACAGGGCCATACAATGAGCAGTTCTTC. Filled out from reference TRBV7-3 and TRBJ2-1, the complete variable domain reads GAGVSQTPSNKVTEKGKYVELRCDPISGHTALYWYRQSLGQGPEFLIYFQGTGAADDSGLPNDRFFAVRPEGSVSTLKIQRTERGDSAVYLCASSFVTGPYNEQFFGPGTRLTVL.

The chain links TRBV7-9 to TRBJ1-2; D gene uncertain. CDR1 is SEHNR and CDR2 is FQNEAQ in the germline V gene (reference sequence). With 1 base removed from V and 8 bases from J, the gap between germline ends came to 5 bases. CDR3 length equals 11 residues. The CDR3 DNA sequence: TGTGCCAGCAGCTTAGGAGGAGGCTACACCTTC. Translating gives CASSLGGGYTF.

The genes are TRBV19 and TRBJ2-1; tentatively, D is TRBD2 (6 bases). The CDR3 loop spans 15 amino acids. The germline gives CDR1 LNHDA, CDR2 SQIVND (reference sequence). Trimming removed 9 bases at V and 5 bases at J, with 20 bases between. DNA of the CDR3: TGTGCCAGCAAACTTAGCGGCCCAAGAGACAATGAGCAGTTCTTC. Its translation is CASKLSGPRDNEQFF.

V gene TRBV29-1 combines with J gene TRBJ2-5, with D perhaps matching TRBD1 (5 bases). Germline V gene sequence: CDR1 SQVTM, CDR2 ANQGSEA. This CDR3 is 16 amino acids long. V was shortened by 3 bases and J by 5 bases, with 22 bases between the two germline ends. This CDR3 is CSVEARWGSALETQYF. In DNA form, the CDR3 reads TGCAGCGTTGAGGCCCGCTGGGGCAGTGCTCTGGAGACCCAGTACTTC.

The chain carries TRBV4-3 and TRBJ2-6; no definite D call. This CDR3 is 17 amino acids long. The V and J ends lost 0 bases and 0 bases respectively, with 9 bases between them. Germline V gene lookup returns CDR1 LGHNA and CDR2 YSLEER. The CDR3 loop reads CASSQEGPPSGANVLTF. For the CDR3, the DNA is TGCGCCAGCAGCCAAGAAGGGCCCCCCTCTGGGGCCAACGTCCTGACTTTC.

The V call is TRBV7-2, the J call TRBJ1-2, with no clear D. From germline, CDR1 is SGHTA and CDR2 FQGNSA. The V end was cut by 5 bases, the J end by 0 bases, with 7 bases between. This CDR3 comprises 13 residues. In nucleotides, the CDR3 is TGTGCCAGCAGCCCTGGTGCTAACTATGGCTACACCTTC. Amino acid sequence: CASSPGANYGYTF.

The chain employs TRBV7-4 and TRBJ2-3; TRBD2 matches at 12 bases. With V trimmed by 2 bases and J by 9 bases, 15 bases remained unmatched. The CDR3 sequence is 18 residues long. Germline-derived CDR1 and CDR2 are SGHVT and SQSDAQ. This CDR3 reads CASSLPPLAGGLGGTQYF. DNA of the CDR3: TGTGCCAGCAGCTTACCCCCCCTAGCGGGAGGGTTGGGGGGGACGCAGTATTTT.

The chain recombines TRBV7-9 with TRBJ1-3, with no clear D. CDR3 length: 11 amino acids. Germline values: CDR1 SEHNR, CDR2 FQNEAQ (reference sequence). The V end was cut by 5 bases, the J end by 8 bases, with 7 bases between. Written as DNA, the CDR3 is TGTGCCAGCAGCCCCCAGGACACCATATATTTT. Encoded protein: CASSPQDTIYF.

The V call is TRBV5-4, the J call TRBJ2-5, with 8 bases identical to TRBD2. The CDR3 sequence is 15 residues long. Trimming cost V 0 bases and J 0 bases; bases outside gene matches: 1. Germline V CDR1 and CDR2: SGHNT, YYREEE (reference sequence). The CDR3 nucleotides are TGTGCCAGCAGCTTGGTCGGGAGGGACCAAGAGACCCAGTACTTC. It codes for CASSLVGRDQETQYF.

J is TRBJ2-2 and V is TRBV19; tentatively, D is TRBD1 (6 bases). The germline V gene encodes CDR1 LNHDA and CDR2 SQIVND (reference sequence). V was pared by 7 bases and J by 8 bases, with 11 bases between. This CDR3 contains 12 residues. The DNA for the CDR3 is TGTGCCAGTAATCAGGGGTCTGGGGAGCTGTTTTTT. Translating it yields CASNQGSGELFF. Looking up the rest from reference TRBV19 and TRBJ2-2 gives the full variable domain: DGGITQSPKYLFRKEGQNVTLSCEQNLNHDAMYWYRQDPGQGLRLIYYSQIVNDFQKGDIAEGYSVSREKKESFPLTVTSAQKNPTAFYLCASNQGSGELFFGEGSRLTVL.